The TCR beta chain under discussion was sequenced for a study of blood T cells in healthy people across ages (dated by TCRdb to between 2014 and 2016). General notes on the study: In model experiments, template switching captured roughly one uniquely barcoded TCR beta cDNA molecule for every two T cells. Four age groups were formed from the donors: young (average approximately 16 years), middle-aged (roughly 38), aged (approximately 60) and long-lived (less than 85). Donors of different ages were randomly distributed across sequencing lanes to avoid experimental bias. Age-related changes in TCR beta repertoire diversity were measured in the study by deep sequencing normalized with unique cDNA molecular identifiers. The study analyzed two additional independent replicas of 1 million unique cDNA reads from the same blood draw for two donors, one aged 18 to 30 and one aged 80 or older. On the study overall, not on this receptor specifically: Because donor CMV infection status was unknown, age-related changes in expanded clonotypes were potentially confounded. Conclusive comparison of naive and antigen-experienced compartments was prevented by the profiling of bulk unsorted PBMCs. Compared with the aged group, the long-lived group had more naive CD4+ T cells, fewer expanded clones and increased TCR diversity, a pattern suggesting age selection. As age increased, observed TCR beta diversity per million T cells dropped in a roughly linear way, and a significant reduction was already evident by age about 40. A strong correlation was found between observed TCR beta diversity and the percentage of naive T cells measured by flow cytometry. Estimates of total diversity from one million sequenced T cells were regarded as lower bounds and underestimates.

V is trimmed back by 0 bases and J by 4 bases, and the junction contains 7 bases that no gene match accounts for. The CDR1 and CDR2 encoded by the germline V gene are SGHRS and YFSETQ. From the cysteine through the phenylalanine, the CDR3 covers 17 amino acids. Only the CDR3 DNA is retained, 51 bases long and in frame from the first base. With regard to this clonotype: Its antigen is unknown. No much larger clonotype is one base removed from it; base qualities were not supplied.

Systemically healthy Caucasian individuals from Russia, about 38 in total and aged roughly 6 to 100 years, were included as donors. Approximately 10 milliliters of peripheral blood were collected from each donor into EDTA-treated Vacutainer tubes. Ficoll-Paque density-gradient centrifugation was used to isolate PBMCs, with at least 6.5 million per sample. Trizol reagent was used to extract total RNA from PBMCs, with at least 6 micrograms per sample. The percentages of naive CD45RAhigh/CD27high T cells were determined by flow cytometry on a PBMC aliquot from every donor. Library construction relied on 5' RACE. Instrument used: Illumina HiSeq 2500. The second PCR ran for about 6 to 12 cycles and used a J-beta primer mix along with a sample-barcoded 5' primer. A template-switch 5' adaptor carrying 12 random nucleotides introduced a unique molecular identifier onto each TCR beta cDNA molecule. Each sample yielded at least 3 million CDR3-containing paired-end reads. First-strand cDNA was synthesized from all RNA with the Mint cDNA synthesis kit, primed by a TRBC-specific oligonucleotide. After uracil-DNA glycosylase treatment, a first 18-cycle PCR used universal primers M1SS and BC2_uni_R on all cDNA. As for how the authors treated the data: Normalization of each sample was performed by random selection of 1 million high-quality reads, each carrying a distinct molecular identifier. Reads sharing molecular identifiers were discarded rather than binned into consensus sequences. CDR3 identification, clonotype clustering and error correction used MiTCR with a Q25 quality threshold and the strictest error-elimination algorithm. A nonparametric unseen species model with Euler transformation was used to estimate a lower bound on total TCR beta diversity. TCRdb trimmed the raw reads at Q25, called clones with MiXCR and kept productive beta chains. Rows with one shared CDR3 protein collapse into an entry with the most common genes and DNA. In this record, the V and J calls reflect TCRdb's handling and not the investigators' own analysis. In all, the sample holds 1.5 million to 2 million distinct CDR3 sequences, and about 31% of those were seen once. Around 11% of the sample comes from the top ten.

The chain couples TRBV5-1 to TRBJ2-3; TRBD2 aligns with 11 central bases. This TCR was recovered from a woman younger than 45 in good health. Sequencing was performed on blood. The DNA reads TGCGCCAGCAGCTTGGGACTTAGCGGGGGGGGCGCAGATACGCAGTATTTT. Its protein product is CASSLGLSGGGADTQYF.